These T cell receptor beta chains were read from a single sample in a study of T cells in Graves' hyperthyroidism and ophthalmopathy. TCRdb independently ran MiXCR on the multiplex PCR reads; one entry per CDR3 protein. The sample records about 58,000 distinct CDR3 sequences, roughly 50% being singletons. Sequencing was done on a sample of blood. The source is a woman in her twenties or thirties with Graves' ophthalmopathy. Each CDR3 is given with its conserved first and last residue. A D gene is named only where the DNA matches it firmly. A row's size may be missing; if present it is once, few, many or a size class.

.	TRBJ1-5	TRBV6-1	15	.	TGTGCCAGCAGTTACACAGACACATATGATCAGCCCCAGCATTTT	CASSYTDTYDQPQHF
few	TRBJ2-7	TRBV20-1	16	.	TGCAGTGCTAGTTCCCCCGGGGGAGGTTCCGTACGCGAGCAGTGCTTC	CSASSPGGGSVREQCF
many	TRBJ2-7	TRBV27	14	.	TGTGCCAGCAGTTTACTTAGGGGGGTCCACGAGCAGTACTTC	CASSLLRGVHEQYF
.	TRBJ1-1	TRBV18	14	.	TGTGCCAGCTCAATGGGGCGGACGAACACTGAAGCTTTCTTT	CASSMGRTNTEAFF
many	TRBJ2-1	TRBV20-1	14	.	TGCAGTGCTAGAGATACGTGGAGGGGGAATGAGCAGTTCTTC	CSARDTWRGNEQFF
many	TRBJ2-2	TRBV4-2	13	.	TGTGCCAGCAGCCAACGGAACACCGGGGAGCTGTTTTTT	CASSQRNTGELFF
once	TRBJ2-5	TRBV9	12	.	TGTGCCAGCAGCTCGGTAGGAGGGACCCAGTACTTC	CASSSVGGTQYF
medium-sized	TRBJ2-3	TRBV29-1	13	TRBD1	TGCAGCGGATGGGACAGGGCCACAGATACGCAGTATTTT	CSGWDRATDTQYF
.	TRBJ2-3	TRBV2	16	TRBD1	TGTGCCAGCAGAGCCGACCTCCAGGGGGGCACAGATACGCAGTATTTT	CASRADLQGGTDTQYF
many	TRBJ2-1	TRBV5-5	16	TRBD2	TGTGCCAGCAGCGGGTATGGGACTATCTTCTACAATGAGCAGTTCTTC	CASSGYGTIFYNEQFF
.	TRBJ2-7	TRBV24-1	13	TRBD1	TGTGCCACCAGTGATCGCAGGGGGATGTGGAAGTACTTC	CATSDRRGMWKYF
.	TRBJ1-5	TRBV20-1	16	.	TGCAGTGCTGATTCGACTAGCGGGAGTACGACTAAGCCCCAGCATTTT	CSADSTSGSTTKPQHF
once	TRBJ1-5	TRBV7-9	16	.	TGTGCCAGCAGCGACGGAAACACTGAAGACAATCAGCCCCAGCATTTT	CASSDGNTEDNQPQHF
many	TRBJ2-3	TRBV24-1	18	TRBD2	TGTGCCACCAGTGGAAGGGACCTACTAGCGGGAGACAAAGATACGCAGTATTTT	CATSGRDLLAGDKDTQYF
many	TRBJ1-4	TRBV5-6	15	.	TGTGCCAGCAGCTCGCGAAAATCGACGAATGAAAAACTGTTTTTT	CASSSRKSTNEKLFF
many	TRBJ2-7	TRBV2	13	TRBD2	TGTGCCAGCAGGACTAGCGGGAGCTACGAGCAGTACTTC	CASRTSGSYEQYF
.	TRBJ2-7	TRBV12-3/TRBV12-4	13	.	TGTGTCAGCGGCGGGGCTAGGCCCTACGAGCAGTACTTC	CVSGGARPYEQYF
many	TRBJ1-2	TRBV28	12	.	TGTGCCAGCAGTTCCGGACAGCATGGCTACACCTTC	CASSSGQHGYTF
.	TRBJ1-4	TRBV20-1	14	.	TGCAGTGCTATAGATACCGGGGTGGGTGAAAAACTGTTTTTT	CSAIDTGVGEKLFF
many	TRBJ1-2	TRBV6-5	12	.	TGTGCCAGCAGTCCAAGTAACTATGGCTACACCTTC	CASSPSNYGYTF
.	TRBJ1-5	TRBV2	14	.	TGTGCCAGCAGTCCGGGGTTGGACAATCAGCCCCAGCATTTT	CASSPGLDNQPQHF
few	TRBJ1-5	TRBV27	17	.	TGTGCCAGCAGTCCCCCCGTCGCGGGGTTCAGCAATCAGCCCCAGCATTTT	CASSPPVAGFSNQPQHF
.	TRBJ1-6	TRBV10-2	15	TRBD1	TGCGCCAGCAGTGAGTCGGGACAGGGACATTCACCCCTCCACTTT	CASSESGQGHSPLHF